One sample yielded the 3 T cell receptor beta chains listed below, sequenced in a study of cytomegalovirus exposure and HLA in healthy donors. PCR employed 60 Vbeta and 13 Jbeta primers. This table comes from immunoSEQ multiplex PCR, and its TCRdb copy is limited to in-frame clones, with some not included. The table lists approximately 150,000 clones, 75% of them singletons, with over 3% in the top ten. Sequenced sample: PBMCs. The receptors derive from a man in his forties or fifties in good health and CMV-seronegative.

The chain is built from TRBV15 and TRBJ1-2; D uncertain. Trimming removed 1 base from V and 3 bases from J, with 3 bases in between. Looked up from germline, CDR1 is LNHNV and CDR2 is YYDKDF (reference sequence). The CDR3 loop spans 12 amino acids. This CDR3 reads CATSRADYGYTF. CDR3 nucleotides: TGTGCCACCAGCAGAGCTGACTATGGCTACACCTTC.

This rearrangement joins TRBV5-4 to TRBJ1-5, with D perhaps matching TRBD1 (6 bases). The CDR3 runs 14 residues. Germline CDR1 reads SGHNT; CDR2 reads YYREEE (reference sequence). Trimming stripped 1 base from V and 3 bases from J, with 8 bases between. Here the CDR3 reads CASSLQGTNQPQHF. In nucleotides, the CDR3 is TGTGCCAGCAGCTTGCAGGGGACCAATCAGCCCCAGCATTTT. The whole variable domain, remainder taken from reference TRBV5-4 and TRBJ1-5, is ETGVTQSPTHLIKTRGQQVTLRCSSQSGHNTVSWYQQALGQGPQFIFQYYREEENGRGNFPPRFSGLQFPNYSSELNVNALELDDSALYLCASSLQGTNQPQHFGDGTRLSIL.

The V call is TRBV15, the J call TRBJ2-7; tentative D call: TRBD1 (6 bases). V shed 1 base and J shed 0 bases, with 10 bases lying between them. Germline assignment: CDR1 LNHNV and CDR2 YYDKDF (reference sequence). CDR3 length: 15 residues. CDR3 in DNA: TGTGCCACCAGCAGAGGTGACAGGAACTCCTACGAGCAGTACTTC. Translated: CATSRGDRNSYEQYF.